This entry is about one T cell receptor (beta chain). What it binds is unknown. Use of 60 Vbeta and 13 Jbeta primers characterized the PCR. Per the authors' pipeline: There were around 80 million unique TCR beta chains by a later count, and some 12 million of them were shared. Clones were read by immunoSEQ multiplex PCR, and TCRdb kept only the in-frame ones, dropping some. V and J calls and clone size are given by that table; D and trimming were obtained from the DNA. Of about 160,000 clones detected, around 84% appear once; the ten largest clones hold under 7.5%. This sample stems from a study of cytomegalovirus exposure and HLA in healthy donors. General study findings and limits: High specificity and sensitivity for cytomegalovirus status were reported for the classifier. Being indistinguishable, some V segments were excluded, TRBV6-2 and TRBV6-3 among them. Researchers reported in a later analysis that a missense DCLRE1C variant was tied to TCR beta V- and J-gene trimming.

Trimming pared 0 bases from V and 4 bases from J, leaving 12 bases between. This CDR3 contains 15 residues. CDR1 and CDR2 from the germline V gene are SEHNR and FQNEAQ (reference sequence). The TCR was taken from a man aged 50-60 years in good health and CMV-seropositive. This chain connects TRBV7-9 to TRBJ2-5, with D possibly matching TRBD2 (6 bases). Material for sequencing was PBMCs. The CDR3 DNA is TGTGCCAGCAGCTTAGCGGGGGGAGGAACAGAGACCCAGTACTTC. Encoded protein: CASSLAGGGTETQYF.